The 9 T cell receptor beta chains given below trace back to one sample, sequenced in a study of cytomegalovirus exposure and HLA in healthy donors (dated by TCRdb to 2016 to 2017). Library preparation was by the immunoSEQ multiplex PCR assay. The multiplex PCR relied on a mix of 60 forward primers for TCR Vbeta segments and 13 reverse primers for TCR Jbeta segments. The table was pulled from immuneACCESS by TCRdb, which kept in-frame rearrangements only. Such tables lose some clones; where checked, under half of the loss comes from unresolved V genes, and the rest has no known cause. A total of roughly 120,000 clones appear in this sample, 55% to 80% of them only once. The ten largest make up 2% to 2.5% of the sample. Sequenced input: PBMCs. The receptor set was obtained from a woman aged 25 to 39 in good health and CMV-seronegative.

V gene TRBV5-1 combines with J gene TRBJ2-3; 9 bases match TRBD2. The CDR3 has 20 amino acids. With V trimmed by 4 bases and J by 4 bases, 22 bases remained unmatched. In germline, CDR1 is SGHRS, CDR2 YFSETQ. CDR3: CASSQKAPRNLAGAPDTQYF. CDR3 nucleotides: TGCGCCAGCAGCCAAAAAGCCCCTAGAAATTTAGCGGGAGCCCCAGATACGCAGTATTTT.

CDR3 loop: CASSSGSDSPLHF. CDR3 nucleotides: TGTGCCAGCAGTTCGGGGTCTGATTCACCCCTCCACTTT. The chain is built from TRBV28 and TRBJ1-6; D gene uncertain. Trimming cost V 4 bases and J 8 bases, with 9 bases left between them. The CDR3 is 13 residues long. Germline CDR1 reads MDHEN; CDR2 reads SYDVKM.

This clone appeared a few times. The CDR3 loop reads CASTRQNYGYTF. DNA of the CDR3: TGTGCCAGCACAAGACAGAACTATGGCTACACCTTC. This chain links TRBV2 with TRBJ1-2; TRBD1 is a possible D gene (5 bases). Trimming cost V 7 bases and J 2 bases, with 8 bases left between them. This CDR3 contains 12 residues. Germline V CDR1 and CDR2: SNHLY, FYNNEI.

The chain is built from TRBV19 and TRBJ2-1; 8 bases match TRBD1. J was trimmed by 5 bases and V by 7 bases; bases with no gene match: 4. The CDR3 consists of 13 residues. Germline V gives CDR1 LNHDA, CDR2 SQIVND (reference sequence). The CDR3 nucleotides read TGTGCCAGTAAGGACAGGGTTAACAATGAGCAGTTCTTC. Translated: CASKDRVNNEQFF.

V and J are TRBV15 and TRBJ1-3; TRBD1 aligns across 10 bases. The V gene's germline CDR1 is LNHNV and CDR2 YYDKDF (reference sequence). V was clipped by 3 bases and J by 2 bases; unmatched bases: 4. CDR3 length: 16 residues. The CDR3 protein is CATSSGTGVTGNTIYF. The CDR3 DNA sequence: TGTGCCACCAGCAGCGGGACAGGGGTAACTGGAAACACCATATATTTT. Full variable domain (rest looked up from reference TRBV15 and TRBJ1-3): DAMVIQNPRYQVTQFGKPVTLSCSQTLNHNVMYWYQQKSSQAPKLLFHYYDKDFNNEADTPDNFQSRRPNTSFCFLDIRSPGLGDTAMYLCATSSGTGVTGNTIYFGEGSWLTVV.

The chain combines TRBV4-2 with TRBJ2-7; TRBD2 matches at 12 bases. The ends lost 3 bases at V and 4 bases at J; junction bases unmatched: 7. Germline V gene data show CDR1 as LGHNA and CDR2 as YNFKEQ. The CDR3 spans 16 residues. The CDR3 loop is CASSQELAGGGYEQYF. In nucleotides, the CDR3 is TGTGCCAGCAGCCAGGAACTAGCGGGAGGAGGTTACGAGCAGTACTTC.

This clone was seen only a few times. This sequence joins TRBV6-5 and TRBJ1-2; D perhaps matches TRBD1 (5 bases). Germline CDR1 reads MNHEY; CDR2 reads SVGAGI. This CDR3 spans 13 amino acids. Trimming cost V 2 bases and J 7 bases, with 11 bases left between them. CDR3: CASSYLRVTGYTF. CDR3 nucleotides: TGTGCCAGCAGTTACCTCAGGGTAACTGGCTACACCTTC.

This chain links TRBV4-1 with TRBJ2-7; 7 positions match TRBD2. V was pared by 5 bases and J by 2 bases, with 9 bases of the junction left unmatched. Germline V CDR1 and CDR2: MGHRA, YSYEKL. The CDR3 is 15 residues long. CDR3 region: CASSYQAGTAYEQYF. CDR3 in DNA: TGCGCCAGCAGCTATCAAGCGGGGACGGCCTACGAGCAGTACTTC.

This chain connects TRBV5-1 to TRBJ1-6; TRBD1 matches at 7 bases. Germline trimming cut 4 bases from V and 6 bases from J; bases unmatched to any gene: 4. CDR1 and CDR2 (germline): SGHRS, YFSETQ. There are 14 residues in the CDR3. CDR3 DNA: TGCGCCAGCAGCGGGGGGACAGCTAATTCACCCCTCCACTTT. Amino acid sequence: CASSGGTANSPLHF.